The 14 T cell receptor beta chains listed next were all sequenced from one sample in a study of identical twins. TCRdb processed the 5' RACE reads anew with MiXCR; each CDR3 protein has one entry. Of 450,000 to 650,000 distinct CDR3 sequences listed, over 12% are singletons. Another study also made use of these data, one on yellow fever vaccine responses in identical twins.

Material for sequencing was CD4+ T cells sorted from blood. The receptors here all came from a woman aged 18-29 years in good health.

The rearrangement joins TRBV6-1 to TRBJ2-3, with D perhaps TRBD2 (6 bases). CDR1 MNHNS and CDR2 SASEGT come from the germline V gene. Trimming took off 6 bases at V and 4 bases at J, with 17 bases between the two ends. There are 15 residues in the CDR3. The CDR3 nucleotides read TGTGCCAGCAGCACTAGGGAGGTAGGGCCAGATACGCAGTATTTT. Its protein is CASSTREVGPDTQYF.

CDR3 nucleotides: TGTGCCAGCAGCCACGGGCGGACTAGCGGAATCACAGATACGCAGTATTTT. Translating gives CASSHGRTSGITDTQYF. The chain combines TRBV3-1 with TRBJ2-3, with 10 bases identical to TRBD2. V was pared by 3 bases and J by 2 bases, with 8 bases of the junction left unmatched. The CDR3 totals 17 residues. Germline V gene lookup returns CDR1 LGHDT and CDR2 YNNKEL (reference sequence).

There are a few counts of this clonotype. CDR3 nucleotides: TGTGCCAGCGGAAAGAACACAGATACGCAGTATTTT. This translates into CASGKNTDTQYF. V usage is TRBV5-5 and J usage is TRBJ2-3, with unresolved D. The CDR3 extends over 12 amino acids. The V gene's germline CDR1 is SGHKS and CDR2 YYEKEE (reference sequence). The V end was cut by 7 bases, the J end by 2 bases, with 8 bases between. Based on the CDR3 plus reference TRBV5-5 and TRBJ2-3, the full variable domain is DAGVTQSPTHLIKTRGQQVTLRCSPISGHKSVSWYQQVLGQGPQFIFQYYEKEERGRGNFPDRFSARQFPNYSSELNVNALLLGDSALYLCASGKNTDTQYFGPGTRLTVL.

This clonotype was seen ten or more times. The DNA for the CDR3 is TGTGCCAGCAGCCAAGACGGGACAGGGTTCTCTGGGGCCAACGTCCTGACTTTC. Its translation is CASSQDGTGFSGANVLTF. V gene TRBV4-2 combines with J gene TRBJ2-6; 9 nucleotides agree with TRBD1. V gave up 0 bases and J gave up 0 bases; unmatched junction bases: 3. In germline, CDR1 is LGHNA, CDR2 YNFKEQ. This CDR3 region has 18 residues.

The chain carries TRBV28 and TRBJ2-7; TRBD1 matches at 7 bases. V shed 6 bases, J shed 3 bases, and the junction held 5 bases outside the gene matches. The CDR3 is made up of 13 amino acids. The germline gives CDR1 MDHEN, CDR2 SYDVKM. This CDR3 is CASSSGTVYEQYF. The CDR3 coding sequence is TGTGCCAGCAGCTCCGGGACAGTCTACGAGCAGTACTTC. The whole variable domain, filled in from reference TRBV28 and TRBJ2-7, reads DVKVTQSSRYLVKRTGEKVFLECVQDMDHENMFWYRQDPGLGLRLIYFSYDVKMKEKGDIPEGYSVSREKKERFSLILESASTNQTSMYLCASSSGTVYEQYFGPGTRLTVT.

This clonotype was seen only a few times. The V call is TRBV7-2, the J call TRBJ1-3, with a weak D call TRBD1 (6 bases). V was pared by 5 bases and J by 2 bases, with 13 bases between. The length of the CDR3 is 15 residues. Germline CDR1 and CDR2: SGHTA and FQGNSA. CDR3 loop: CASSLGTRTGNTIYF. CDR3 sequence (DNA): TGTGCCAGCAGCCTTGGGACACGGACTGGAAACACCATATATTTT.

V and J are TRBV29-1 and TRBJ2-3; 9 bases match TRBD2. CDR3 length equals 16 residues. Germline V gene data show CDR1 as SQVTM and CDR2 as ANQGSEA. J gave up 0 bases and V 3 bases, and 7 bases lay outside the gene matches. The CDR3 here is CSVEVLAGSSTDTQYF. Written as DNA, the CDR3 is TGCAGCGTTGAGGTTCTAGCGGGAAGTAGCACAGATACGCAGTATTTT.

This clonotype turned up a few times. This chain's CDR3 is CASSTREKLFF. The CDR3 DNA follows: TGTGCCAGCAGTACGAGGGAAAAACTGTTTTTT. This rearrangement joins TRBV12-3 or TRBV12-4 to TRBJ1-4; D uncertain. V was clipped by 5 bases and J by 8 bases, with 6 bases between them. CDR3 length: 11 amino acids.

In this sample, this clonotype turned up a few times. V gene TRBV27 combines with J gene TRBJ2-7; 10 bases map to TRBD1. V shed 2 bases and J 4 bases; nucleotides not matched to a gene: 5. Germline V CDR1 and CDR2: MNHEY, SMNVEV (reference sequence). The CDR3 has 15 residues. The CDR3: CASSLRTGGPYEQYV. DNA of the CDR3: TGTGCCAGCAGTTTAAGGACAGGGGGACCTTACGAGCAGTACGTC.

This clonotype has only a few counts. The chain has TRBV6-1 and TRBJ2-5; 13 bases line up with TRBD2. CDR1 is MNHNS and CDR2 is SASEGT in the germline V gene. V gave up 5 bases and J gave up 2 bases; unmatched junction bases: 8. The CDR3 covers 17 residues. The CDR3 protein is CASSLGLAGPLQETQYF. The CDR3 region has the DNA TGTGCCAGCAGTCTGGGACTAGCGGGGCCCTTACAAGAGACCCAGTACTTC.

This clonotype was observed a handful of times. The V call is TRBV12-3 or TRBV12-4, the J call TRBJ2-5, with 8 bases matching TRBD1. CDR3 length: 17 amino acids. The trim removed 3 bases at V and 9 bases at J, leaving 18 bases unmatched. The CDR3 sequence is CASSFFGPGGTDGAQYF. The CDR3 bases are TGTGCCAGCAGTTTTTTCGGACCAGGGGGCACCGATGGGGCCCAGTACTTC.

This rearrangement joins TRBV27 to TRBJ2-5; D is perhaps TRBD2 (6 bases). The V end lost 6 bases, the J end lost 2 bases, and 28 bases lay between the germline ends. CDR1 is MNHEY and CDR2 is SMNVEV in the germline V gene (reference sequence). The CDR3 covers 19 residues. CDR3 in amino acids: CASRSFITNSGAVQETQYF. CDR3 nucleotide sequence: TGTGCCAGCAGAAGTTTCATAACCAATAGCGGAGCGGTACAAGAGACCCAGTACTTC.

This clonotype appeared a single time. The chain has TRBV7-9 and TRBJ1-6, with D unresolved. The CDR3 runs to 14 residues. V was pared by 0 bases and J by 7 bases, with 7 bases between. Germline V gene lookup returns CDR1 SEHNR and CDR2 FQNEAQ (reference sequence). CDR3 DNA: TGTGCCAGCAGCTTAGCGCCGGGGAATTCACCCCTCCACTTT. This codes for CASSLAPGNSPLHF.

The V and J genes are TRBV20-1 and TRBJ2-1, with D maybe TRBD1 (5 bases). V lost 3 bases and J lost 8, with 17 bases in between. CDR1 is DFQATT, CDR2 SNEGSKA, per germline (reference sequence). CDR3 length: 14 residues. This CDR3 reads CSASQGFRVDEQFF. CDR3 sequence (DNA): TGCAGTGCTAGCCAGGGTTTTAGGGTCGATGAGCAGTTCTTC.